Listed below are T cell receptor beta chains from one sample, sequenced in a study of blood T cell repertoires in COVID-19. Generated by immunoSEQ multiplex PCR, the TCRdb table keeps only in-frame clones and is missing some. The data show 30,000 to 40,000 clones, approximately 80% seen once. What was sequenced was peripheral blood. These receptors originate from a man in his forties or fifties with active COVID-19. The conserved cysteine and the conserved F or W are not part of the CDR3 here.

CDR3: AISETGTSYEQY
J: TRBJ2-7
V: TRBV10-3

CDR3: ASSQPGQGETQY
J: TRBJ2-5
V: TRBV7-9

CDR3: ASSAEGVKDTQY
J: TRBJ2-3
V: TRBV2

CDR3: ASSLDSGSLH
J: TRBJ1-6
V: TRBV11-2

CDR3: ASSLGTGMSTEAF
J: TRBJ1-1
V: TRBV7-9

CDR3: ASSPGLLRELF
J: TRBJ2-2
V: TRBV6-5

CDR3: ASSRHSLSNEQF
J: TRBJ2-1
V: TRBV5-5

CDR3: ASSSRGNRNTIY
J: TRBJ1-3
V: TRBV28

CDR3: ASSPYYVGGTYEQY
J: TRBJ2-7
V: TRBV19

CDR3: ASSFGGTGVEQY
J: TRBJ2-7
V: TRBV7-9

CDR3: AISDNSYEQY
J: TRBJ2-7
V: TRBV10-3

CDR3: ASSLQTSGETQY
J: TRBJ2-5
V: TRBV3-1/TRBV3-2

CDR3: ASSEARGGNYEQY
J: TRBJ2-7
V: TRBV2

CDR3: SVDSLAGLPDTQY
J: TRBJ2-3
V: TRBV29-1

CDR3: ASSKQGGGNEKLF
J: TRBJ1-4
V: TRBV6-2/TRBV6-3

CDR3: ASSYTRTGPYGYT
J: TRBJ1-2
V: TRBV6-2/TRBV6-3

CDR3: ASSESSLGFYEQY
J: TRBJ2-7
V: TRBV7-8

CDR3: ASSLGLAGRDTQY
J: TRBJ2-3
V: TRBV11-3

CDR3: ASARDSWSEQY
J: TRBJ2-7
V: TRBV25-1

CDR3: ASSSSGGAGANVLT
J: TRBJ2-6
V: TRBV6-5

CDR3: ASSLGTSGGRTQY
J: TRBJ2-3
V: TRBV5-4

CDR3: ASSLQGSYEQY
J: TRBJ2-7
V: TRBV5-8

CDR3: ASSTGLAPYNEQF
J: TRBJ2-1
V: TRBV5-1

CDR3: SVEGWAGNTYGYT
J: TRBJ1-2
V: TRBV29-1

CDR3: ASSPRADRGVGNTIY
J: TRBJ1-3
V: TRBV9

CDR3: ASSSSEGNYPRARNTEAF
J: TRBJ1-1
V: TRBV5-4

CDR3: ASSPPGRGETQY
J: TRBJ2-5
V: TRBV3-1/TRBV3-2

CDR3: ASSQAGTGETQY
J: TRBJ2-5
V: TRBV3-1/TRBV3-2

CDR3: ASKIMGTGPYEQY
J: TRBJ2-7
V: TRBV27

CDR3: ASGGATEAF
J: TRBJ1-1
V: TRBV6-5

CDR3: ASSESQGANTGELF
J: TRBJ2-2
V: TRBV6-1

CDR3: ASSIGLAGDYNEQF
J: TRBJ2-1
V: TRBV19

CDR3: ATSSQGNQPQH
J: TRBJ1-5
V: TRBV15

CDR3: ASSIGGDRETEAF
J: TRBJ1-1
V: TRBV19

CDR3: ASSIRSGDIYGYT
J: TRBJ1-2
V: TRBV19